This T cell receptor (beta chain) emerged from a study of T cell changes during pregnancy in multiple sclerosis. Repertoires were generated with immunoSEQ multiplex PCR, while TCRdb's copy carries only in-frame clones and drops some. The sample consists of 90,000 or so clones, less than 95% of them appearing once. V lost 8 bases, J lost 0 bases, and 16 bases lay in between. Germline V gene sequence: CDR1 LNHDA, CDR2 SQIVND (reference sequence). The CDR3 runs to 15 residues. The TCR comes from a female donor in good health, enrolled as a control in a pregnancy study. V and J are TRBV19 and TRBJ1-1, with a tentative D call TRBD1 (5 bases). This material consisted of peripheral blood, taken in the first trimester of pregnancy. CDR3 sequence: CASYHGGPLNTEAFF. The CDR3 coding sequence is TGTGCCAGTTATCACGGGGGACCCCTGAACACTGAAGCTTTCTTT.